This is a list of T cell receptor beta chains from one sample in a study of T cells in Graves' hyperthyroidism and ophthalmopathy. TCRdb re-called the multiplex PCR reads through MiXCR, storing one row per CDR3 protein. The sample shows approximately 370,000 distinct CDR3 sequences, around 14% of them seen only once. Sequenced: blood. All receptors come from a woman aged 25-40 years with Graves' hyperthyroidism. Each CDR3 is given with its conserved first and last residue. A D gene is named only where the DNA matches it firmly. Clone size appears in some rows only: once, few, many, or a class for an expanded clone.

>TRBJ1-2|TRBV12-3/TRBV12-4|.|many
CASSSVLGVGHGYTF
TGTGCCAGCAGCAGTGTGTTAGGGGTAGGGCATGGCTACACCTTC
>TRBJ2-7|TRBV28|.|many
CATKGPGTYEQYF
TGTGCCACCAAGGGTCCAGGAACCTACGAGCAGTACTTC
>TRBJ2-3|TRBV12-3/TRBV12-4|TRBD1|many
CASSFTGTGPDTQYF
TGTGCCAGCAGTTTCACCGGGACAGGGCCAGATACGCAGTATTTT
>TRBJ1-2|TRBV7-2|TRBD1|few
CASSRAPGTASYGYTF
TGTGCCAGCAGTCGAGCCCCCGGGACAGCCAGCTATGGCTACACCTTC
>TRBJ2-5|TRBV5-4|TRBD2|few
CASRPSGNQETQYF
TGTGCCAGCAGGCCTAGCGGGAACCAAGAGACCCAGTACTTC
>TRBJ1-5|TRBV6-4|.|.
CASSQESGQPQHF
TGTGCCAGCAGCCAGGAGTCGGGTCAGCCCCAGCATTTT
>TRBJ1-5|TRBV20-1|.|few
CSARGGGGQPQHF
TGCAGTGCTAGAGGCGGGGGTGGTCAGCCCCAGCATTTT
>TRBJ2-1|TRBV5-1|.|many
CASSPRASSYNEQFF
TGCGCCAGCAGCCCCAGGGCTAGCAGCTACAATGAGCAGTTCTTC
>TRBJ1-5|TRBV24-1|.|.
CATSGTVNSNQPQHF
TGTGCCACCAGTGGTACGGTGAATAGCAATCAGCCCCAGCATTTT
>TRBJ1-1|TRBV28|.|.
CASTSAAGEAFF
TGTGCCAGCACCTCTGCTGCGGGTGAAGCTTTCTTT
>TRBJ1-5|TRBV19|.|.
CASSIWQAGQPQHF
TGTGCCAGTAGTATTTGGCAGGCCGGCCAGCCCCAGCATTTT
>TRBJ2-7|TRBV9|TRBD2|few
CASSASGSSSSEQYF
TGTGCCAGCAGCGCTAGCGGGAGTTCTTCCTCCGAGCAGTACTTC
>TRBJ2-1|TRBV20-1|.|few
CSARPPPVSSYNEQFF
TGCAGTGCTCGACCCCCCCCGGTAAGCTCCTACAATGAGCAGTTCTTC
>TRBJ2-3|TRBV2|.|.
CASSVGGRTDTQYF
TGTGCCAGCAGTGTGGGCGGACGCACAGATACGCAGTATTTT
>TRBJ2-1|TRBV2|TRBD2|.
CASSDLAGLNEQFF
TGTGCCAGCAGTGATCTAGCGGGCCTCAATGAGCAGTTCTTC
>TRBJ2-1|TRBV19|.|.
CASSTYLRTEQFF
TGTGCCAGTAGTACCTACTTACGGACAGAGCAGTTCTTC
>TRBJ2-3|TRBV4-2|TRBD2|.
CASSQDPSGGGTDTQYF
TGTGCCAGCAGCCAGGATCCTAGCGGGGGGGGCACAGATACGCAGTATTTT
>TRBJ1-5|TRBV20-1|.|many
CSARDSPVSALSNQPQHF
TGCAGTGCTAGAGATTCCCCAGTTTCGGCTCTGAGCAATCAGCCCCAGCATTTT
>TRBJ1-6|TRBV5-1|.|.
CASSLVSSAYNSPLHF
TGCGCCAGCAGCTTGGTGTCATCCGCCTATAATTCACCCCTCCACTTT
>TRBJ1-2|TRBV7-8|.|few
CASSSASSGRGYTF
TGTGCCAGCAGCTCCGCCAGTTCCGGGAGAGGCTACACCTTC
>TRBJ1-1|TRBV18|.|many
CASSRDVPPNTEAFF
TGTGCCAGCTCACGAGACGTTCCCCCAAACACTGAAGCTTTCTTT
>TRBJ1-2|TRBV27|TRBD1|.
CASRTEGTGANYGYTF
TGTGCCAGCAGAACCGAGGGGACAGGGGCTAACTATGGCTACACCTTC
>TRBJ2-7|TRBV5-1|TRBD2|.
CASRVAGGWSEQYF
TGCGCCAGCCGTGTGGCGGGAGGATGGAGCGAGCAGTACTTC
>TRBJ1-4|TRBV11-2|.|many
CASSFRGQRVDEKLFF
TGTGCCAGCAGCTTCCGCGGACAGCGGGTAGACGAAAAACTGTTTTTT
>TRBJ1-1|TRBV18|.|many
CASSPPSAGNTEAFF
TGTGCCAGCTCACCACCGTCAGCGGGGAACACTGAAGCTTTCTTT
>TRBJ1-1|TRBV28|TRBD1|many
CASRPGGTNTEAFF
TGTGCCAGCAGACCAGGGGGCACGAACACTGAAGCTTTCTTT
>TRBJ1-1|TRBV4-1|.|.
CASSPSWADSTDTEAFF
TGCGCCAGCAGCCCCTCCTGGGCCGACTCTACGGACACTGAAGCTTTCTTT
>TRBJ2-3|TRBV2|TRBD2|few
CASSVGLAGTDTQYF
TGTGCCAGCAGCGTGGGACTAGCGGGAACAGATACGCAGTATTTT
>TRBJ2-7|TRBV5-1|TRBD1|once
CASSYKGDRDDEQYF
TGCGCCAGCAGTTATAAAGGGGACAGGGACGACGAGCAGTACTTC
>TRBJ2-6|TRBV10-1|TRBD1|few
CASSSGTGAPGANVLTF
TGCGCCAGCAGTTCTGGGACAGGGGCCCCCGGGGCCAACGTCCTGACTTTC
>TRBJ1-2|TRBV29-1|TRBD1|.
CSVGRDSSNYGYTF
TGCAGCGTGGGACGGGACAGCTCTAACTATGGCTACACCTTC
>TRBJ2-6|TRBV28|.|.
CASSLPASGANVLTF
TGTGCCAGCAGTTTACCAGCGTCTGGGGCCAACGTCCTGACTTTC
>TRBJ2-1|TRBV28|TRBD2|many
CATGTSGRGTYNEQFF
TGTGCCACCGGGACTAGCGGGAGGGGAACCTACAATGAGCAGTTCTTC
>TRBJ2-7|TRBV13|TRBD2|few
CASRIAGAPDDEQYF
TGTGCCAGCAGAATAGCGGGAGCCCCTGACGACGAGCAGTACTTC
>TRBJ2-5|TRBV6-1|.|many
CASRRAPETQYF
TGTGCCAGCCGGAGGGCCCCGGAGACCCAGTACTTC
>TRBJ1-5|TRBV4-1|.|.
CASSQESQGQNQPQHF
TGCGCCAGCAGCCAAGAATCCCAGGGCCAGAATCAGCCCCAGCATTTT
>TRBJ2-7|TRBV18|.|many
CASSPPSSGVDEQYF
TGTGCCAGCTCACCACCATCCAGCGGTGTTGACGAGCAGTACTTC
>TRBJ2-7|TRBV19|.|.
CASSLSGTSWEQYF
TGTGCCAGTAGTCTATCCGGGACTTCTTGGGAGCAGTACTTC
>TRBJ1-3|TRBV7-9|.|.
CASSLDHLSSGNTIYF
TGTGCCAGCAGCTTAGATCATCTCAGCTCTGGAAACACCATATATTTT
>TRBJ2-7|TRBV6-1|.|many
CASTDVQRKRSYEQYF
TGTGCCAGCACGGATGTCCAGCGGAAGCGCTCCTACGAGCAGTACTTC
>TRBJ2-2|TRBV20-1|.|.
CSARDSFRLGNTGELFF
TGCAGTGCTAGAGATTCATTTCGACTAGGAAACACCGGGGAGCTGTTTTTT
>TRBJ2-7|TRBV11-2|.|many
CASSLWTVPYEQYF
TGTGCCAGCAGCCTGTGGACAGTCCCCTACGAGCAGTACTTC
>TRBJ1-5|TRBV30|.|many
CAWSGGNQPQHF
TGTGCCTGGAGCGGGGGGAATCAGCCCCAGCATTTT
>TRBJ2-2|TRBV20-1|TRBD1|.
CSASEGAGTGELFF
TGCAGTGCTAGCGAGGGGGCGGGCACCGGGGAGCTGTTTTTT
>TRBJ2-7|TRBV19|.|.
CASSRGGGETYEQYF
TGTGCCAGTAGTCGGGGAGGCGGGGAGACCTACGAGCAGTACTTC
>TRBJ1-2|TRBV4-1|TRBD1|many
CASSQPRAGGPANYGYTF
TGCGCCAGCAGCCAACCCCGGGCAGGGGGCCCAGCTAACTATGGCTACACCTTC
>TRBJ2-1|TRBV25-1|TRBD1|.
CASTGTGDYNEQFF
TGTGCCAGCACCGGGACAGGGGATTACAATGAGCAGTTCTTC
>TRBJ2-5|TRBV7-2|.|.
CASSLVAAQETQYF
TGTGCCAGCAGCTTAGTGGCGGCCCAAGAGACCCAGTACTTC
>TRBJ1-5|TRBV19|.|.
CASSPLRPGPPVPIYSNQPQHF
TGTGCCAGTAGCCCCCTCAGGCCAGGGCCTCCTGTCCCCATCTATAGCAATCAGCCCCAGCATTTT
>TRBJ2-7|TRBV5-1|TRBD2|many
CASSWTSGRGGEQYF
TGCGCCAGCAGCTGGACTAGCGGCCGGGGAGGCGAGCAGTACTTC
>TRBJ1-2|TRBV18|TRBD1|many
CASSPTGSDGYTF
TGTGCCAGCTCCCCGACAGGGTCCGATGGCTACACCTTC
>TRBJ2-1|TRBV20-1|TRBD2|many
CSARWREGRPYEQFF
TGCAGTGCTAGGTGGCGGGAGGGCCGCCCGTATGAGCAGTTCTTC